Presented here are 23 T cell receptor beta chains from one specimen sequenced in a study of T-cell memory formation after mild COVID-19. TCRdb re-derived calls from the 5' RACE reads in MiXCR, one entry per CDR3 protein. The sample has under 300,000 distinct CDR3 sequences; under 8.5% are singletons. The sample was PBMCs or a T cell subset sorted from them (not recorded which). These TCRs come from a man aged 18 to 29 who had mild COVID-19 (a few samples of this study predate the infection). Cell type and time point are not known.

This clonotype turned up a few times. The rearrangement uses TRBV23-1 and TRBJ2-5; a possible D gene is TRBD1 (5 bases). TRBV23-1 is reported as an ORF; its role is uncertain. Deletions cut 2 bases from V and 1 base from J, with 8 bases between. The CDR3 contains 14 residues. CDR3: CASSQRTPQETQYF. DNA for the CDR3: TGCGCCAGCAGTCAACGGACACCCCAAGAGACCCAGTACTTC.

The rearrangement joins TRBV5-1 to TRBJ2-5, with 8 bases fitting TRBD2. The CDR3 sequence is 14 residues long. Germline V gene data show CDR1 as SGHRS and CDR2 as YFSETQ. Losses at the gene ends were 4 bases for V and 5 bases for J; bases not matched to a gene: 7. CDR3 DNA: TGCGCCAGCAGCCCGGGGGGGGGCCTGGAGACCCAGTACTTC. Encoded protein: CASSPGGGLETQYF.

The chain combines TRBV20-1 with TRBJ2-7; the D call may be TRBD1 or TRBD2 (5 bases each). Trimming cost V 6 bases and J 3 bases, with 15 bases left between them. This CDR3 comprises 13 residues. CDR1 and CDR2 from the germline V gene are DFQATT and SNEGSKA (reference sequence). The CDR3 reads CSAYTGARYEQYF. In nucleotides, the CDR3 is TGCAGTGCCTATACCGGGGCCCGCTACGAGCAGTACTTC.

This chain links TRBV5-1 with TRBJ2-7; D is ambiguous. The CDR3 is made up of 15 amino acids. V was cut by 0 bases and J by 3 bases, with 13 bases left in between. Germline CDR1 is SGHRS and CDR2 is YFSETQ. The CDR3 DNA is TGCGCCAGCAGCTTGGACCCGGTCGGCGGCTACGAGCAGTACTTC. Translation: CASSLDPVGGYEQYF.

This clonotype was seen more than once but under ten times. The chain combines TRBV19 with TRBJ2-6; no reliable D call. This CDR3 contains 16 residues. The V end lost 6 bases, the J end lost 0 bases, and 12 bases lay between the germline ends. Per germline, CDR1 LNHDA and CDR2 SQIVND (reference sequence). CDR3 sequence (DNA): TGTGCCAGTAGCCCGGCCTACTCCTCTGGGGCCAACGTCCTGACTTTC. Translated, it gives CASSPAYSSGANVLTF.

The DNA for the CDR3 is TGCGCCAGCAGCTTAAACAGCTTCAACGAGCAGTACTTC. Its translation: CASSLNSFNEQYF. The chain links TRBV5-1 to TRBJ2-7; unclear D gene. The germline V gene encodes CDR1 SGHRS and CDR2 YFSETQ. This CDR3 comprises 13 residues. V was cut by 2 bases and J by 5 bases, with 11 bases left in between.

The genes are TRBV20-1 and TRBJ1-1; 11 bases align to TRBD1. V trimming: 0 bases; J trimming: 4 bases; junction bases outside the gene matches: 1. The CDR3 extends over 14 amino acids. The germline CDR1 and CDR2 sequences are DFQATT and SNEGSKA (reference sequence). The CDR3 coding sequence is TGCAGTGCTAGAGATGGGACAGGGGGCACTGAAGCTTTCTTT. Translating gives CSARDGTGGTEAFF.

The V gene is TRBV6-1, the J gene TRBJ2-7; TRBD2 aligns across 13 bases. There are 14 residues in the CDR3. From germline, CDR1 is MNHNS and CDR2 SASEGT. V lost 4 bases and J lost 6; bases outside the gene matches: 3. The CDR3 DNA reads TGTGCCAGCAGTGTCGGACTAGCGGGGGCCGAGCAGTACGTC. This codes for CASSVGLAGAEQYV.

The chain joins TRBV6-5 to TRBJ2-5, with D perhaps assigned TRBD1 or TRBD2 (6 bases each). The V end lost 7 bases, the J end lost 5 bases, and 23 bases lay between the germline ends. The CDR3 extends over 16 amino acids. The V gene's germline CDR1 is MNHEY and CDR2 SVGAGI. The DNA for the CDR3 is TGTGCCAGCACCAGAGGCCGGGGGCCCCCCTTGGAGACCCAGTACTTC. Its protein is CASTRGRGPPLETQYF.

A few counts support this clonotype. The rearrangement links TRBV12-3 or TRBV12-4 to TRBJ2-7, with D possibly being TRBD1 (6 bases). This CDR3 is 13 amino acids long. Trimming pared 6 bases from V and 4 bases from J, leaving 13 bases between. CDR3 sequence (DNA): TGTGCCAGCAGGTCAGGGGTCGTTTACGAGCAGTACTTC. Its protein product is CASRSGVVYEQYF.

This clonotype was observed a handful of times. This rearrangement joins TRBV19 to TRBJ1-5, with unresolved D. The CDR3 totals 14 residues. Germline-derived CDR1 and CDR2 are LNHDA and SQIVND (reference sequence). Trimming pared 1 base from V and 2 bases from J, leaving 6 bases between. The DNA for the CDR3 is TGTGCCAGTAGTATAGTTGCAGGCAATCAGCCCCAGCATTTT. This sequence encodes CASSIVAGNQPQHF.

Ten or more counts support this clonotype. The J gene is TRBJ2-1, the V gene TRBV5-4; 14 bases match TRBD2. Germline lookup yields CDR1 SGHNT and CDR2 YYREEE (reference sequence). The CDR3 length is 15 residues. With 4 bases clipped from V and 7 bases from J, the junction kept 4 bases outside the gene matches. The CDR3 loop is CASSETSGGENEQFF. In nucleotides, the CDR3 is TGTGCCAGCAGCGAGACTAGCGGGGGGGAAAATGAGCAGTTCTTC.

CDR3 bases: TGTGCCAGCAGCTCCCGTATAATTAGGACAGGGGAGGGTACAGATACGCAGTATTTT. Translation gives CASSSRIIRTGEGTDTQYF. V and J are TRBV7-9 and TRBJ2-3, with 9 bases aligning to TRBD1. The CDR3 covers 19 residues. V gave up 4 bases and J gave up 3 bases; unmatched junction bases: 17. Germline values: CDR1 SEHNR, CDR2 FQNEAQ (reference sequence).

The table lists this clonotype with a few counts. The chain couples TRBV7-9 to TRBJ2-5; 10 bases are a match to TRBD1. The CDR3 runs 15 residues. Unmatched junction bases numbered 6, after V lost 7 bases and J lost 1 base. CDR1 SEHNR and CDR2 FQNEAQ come from the germline V gene (reference sequence). CDR3 in amino acids: CASNWRQGAQETQYF. The DNA of the CDR3 is TGTGCCAGCAATTGGAGACAGGGGGCCCAAGAGACCCAGTACTTC.

This clonotype has just a few counts. The chain uses TRBV5-1 and TRBJ2-5; 9 bases fit TRBD1. The CDR3 extends over 15 amino acids. J lost 1 base, V lost 2 bases, and 3 bases had no gene match. Germline V gene sequence: CDR1 SGHRS, CDR2 YFSETQ. The CDR3 nucleotides are TGCGCCAGCAGCTTCCAGGGACAGGGCCAAGAGACCCAGTACTTC. Its protein is CASSFQGQGQETQYF.

The chain has TRBV7-2 and TRBJ2-5, with unresolved D. The CDR3 length is 14 residues. The ends were cut back, 5 bases at V and 4 bases at J, with 14 bases in the middle. The germline V gene encodes CDR1 SGHTA and CDR2 FQGNSA. CDR3 sequence: CASSLTSRVETQYF. The CDR3 DNA sequence: TGTGCCAGCAGCCTCACGAGTAGAGTAGAGACCCAGTACTTC.

This chain links TRBV7-8 with TRBJ1-2; the D gene is possibly TRBD1 (5 bases). CDR1 and CDR2 (germline): SGHVS, FQNEAQ. V lost 4 bases and J lost 8, with 20 bases in between. This CDR3 is built from 15 residues. The CDR3 bases are TGTGCCAGCAGCTCCCTCTATGGGACTAAAGGCGGCTACACCTTC. Residues: CASSSLYGTKGGYTF.

The rearrangement links TRBV7-9 to TRBJ1-1; D ambiguous. Trimming cost V 4 bases and J 3 bases, with 12 bases left between them. Germline V gene data show CDR1 as SEHNR and CDR2 as FQNEAQ (reference sequence). CDR3 length: 14 residues. CDR3 bases: TGTGCCAGCAGCTACGCTCCCCGCGACACTGAAGCTTTCTTT. It translates to CASSYAPRDTEAFF. Together with reference TRBV7-9 and TRBJ1-1, the CDR3 gives the full variable domain: DTGVSQNPRHKITKRGQNVTFRCDPISEHNRLYWYRQTLGQGPEFLTYFQNEAQLEKSRLLSDRFSAERPKGSFSTLEIQRTEQGDSAMYLCASSYAPRDTEAFFGQGTRLTVV.

This clonotype was seen more than once but under ten times. The chain combines TRBV6-2 or TRBV6-3 with TRBJ2-3; a possible D gene is TRBD2 (6 bases). Trimming shortened V by 6 bases and J by 3 bases, and 19 bases separated the two germline ends. The CDR3 length is 16 residues. Germline lookup yields CDR1 MNHEY and CDR2 SVGEGT. Here the CDR3 reads CASSRRTRGRTDTQYF. The CDR3 DNA sequence: TGTGCCAGCAGCCGCCGAACCCGGGGGAGGACAGATACGCAGTATTTT.

The sample holds a few counts of this clonotype. The chain has TRBV5-6 and TRBJ1-1; TRBD1 is a possible D gene (6 bases). Germline V gives CDR1 SGHDT, CDR2 YYEEEE. The CDR3 is 17 residues long. The V end was cut by 0 bases, the J end by 0 bases, with 15 bases between. This CDR3 reads CASSLAADRSMNTEAFF. The CDR3 bases are TGTGCCAGCAGCTTGGCGGCTGACAGGTCCATGAACACTGAAGCTTTCTTT.

The chain links TRBV6-5 to TRBJ2-2; unclear D gene. Deletions cut 4 bases from V and 1 base from J, with 7 bases between. This CDR3 region has 14 residues. CDR1 is MNHEY and CDR2 is SVGAGI in the germline V gene. CDR3 nucleotide sequence: TGTGCCAGCAGTTGGCAACGGAACACCGGGGAGCTGTTTTTT. Translating it yields CASSWQRNTGELFF.

This clonotype was observed at least ten times. The chain links TRBV5-1 to TRBJ2-7; D might be TRBD1 (5 bases). The CDR3 covers 16 residues. Germline V gives CDR1 SGHRS, CDR2 YFSETQ. V was pared by 4 bases and J by 0 bases, with 17 bases between. CDR3 protein: CASSRLTGRSSYEQYF. The CDR3 nucleotides are TGCGCCAGCAGCAGGCTTACAGGAAGGAGCTCCTACGAGCAGTACTTC.

This clonotype was detected only a few times. The V call is TRBV6-2 or TRBV6-3, the J call TRBJ2-7; unclear D gene. The CDR3 is 16 amino acids. Germline V CDR1 and CDR2: MNHEY, SVGEGT. Trimming took 0 bases from V and 0 from J, leaving 12 bases between them. DNA of the CDR3: TGTGCCAGCAGTTACTCGCTGTCGTCAAGCTCCTACGAGCAGTACGTC. This translates into CASSYSLSSSSYEQYV.